Reported below is one T cell receptor beta chain. The target antigen is unknown. The data are from a study of cytomegalovirus exposure and HLA in healthy donors. Study results and caveats: Certain sequence variants were highly shared and formed a cluster, and this cluster was likely a sequencing artifact. V- and J-gene trimming in TCR beta was tied to a missense DCLRE1C variant by an analysis performed later.

Participants comprised healthy donors of bone marrow. Despite likely unrecorded immune exposures, the donors were nominally healthy at the time of sampling. CDR3 size: 15 residues. Germline loops: CDR1 SGHDT, CDR2 YYEEEE. With 4 bases removed from V and 2 bases from J, the gap between germline ends came to 15 bases. In the PCR, 60 Vbeta and 13 Jbeta primers were used. Profiled with immunoSEQ multiplex PCR; TCRdb holds only in-frame clones, not every one. Among 100,000 to 150,000 clones listed, around four fifths were seen once. The sequenced sample consisted of PBMCs. The chain has TRBV5-6 and TRBJ1-1, with D unresolved. The clonotype was recovered from a woman in her forties in good health and CMV-seropositive. CDR3 amino acids: CASSPLNDKNTEAFF. The CDR3 bases are TGTGCCAGCAGCCCATTAAACGACAAAAACACTGAAGCTTTCTTT.